This is a list of T cell receptor beta chains from one sample in a study of patients and donors after allogeneic stem cell transplantation. TCRdb re-derived calls from the RT-PCR reads in MiXCR, one entry per CDR3 protein. The sample shows hundreds of thousands of distinct CDR3 sequences, around 15% of them seen only once. Sequenced sample: blood, either unsorted or a sorted T cell fraction (not recorded which). These receptors were taken from a human donor who was either an allogeneic HSCT recipient or a stem cell or donor lymphocyte infusion donor (not recorded which). It is not recorded whose cells these are; they may come from a transplant donor. CDR3s include the opening cysteine and the closing phenylalanine or tryptophan. The D gene is left open where the match is weak. Clone size appears in some rows only: once, few, many, or a class for an expanded clone.

d_call: .; j_call: TRBJ1-1; clone_size: .; v_call: TRBV27; cdr3_aa: CASTRRLVSRGTEAFF; cdr3_nt: TGTGCCAGCACCCGCCGGTTGGTGTCGAGGGGAACTGAAGCTTTCTTT
d_call: TRBD2; j_call: TRBJ2-7; clone_size: few; v_call: TRBV5-1; cdr3_aa: CASSPGLGGEQYF; cdr3_nt: TGCGCCAGCAGCCCGGGACTAGGTGGTGAGCAGTACTTC
d_call: TRBD1; j_call: TRBJ1-1; clone_size: .; v_call: TRBV29-1; cdr3_aa: CSVEAEGQGNIDTEAFF; cdr3_nt: TGCAGCGTTGAAGCTGAGGGACAGGGGAACATTGACACTGAAGCTTTCTTT
d_call: .; j_call: TRBJ2-2; clone_size: many; v_call: TRBV27; cdr3_aa: CASSFYPINTGELFF; cdr3_nt: TGTGCCAGCAGTTTCTACCCGATTAACACCGGGGAGCTGTTTTTT
d_call: .; j_call: TRBJ1-1; clone_size: .; v_call: TRBV7-6; cdr3_aa: CASSLGPFDTEAFF; cdr3_nt: TGTGCCAGCAGCTTAGGCCCTTTCGACACTGAAGCTTTCTTT
d_call: .; j_call: TRBJ1-1; clone_size: many; v_call: TRBV12-3/TRBV12-4; cdr3_aa: CASSFQREKAFF; cdr3_nt: TGTGCCAGCAGTTTTCAAAGGGAGAAAGCTTTCTTT
d_call: .; j_call: TRBJ2-2; clone_size: .; v_call: TRBV6-1; cdr3_aa: CASSGQGVGELFF; cdr3_nt: TGTGCCAGCAGCGGTCAGGGAGTCGGGGAGCTGTTTTTT
d_call: .; j_call: TRBJ2-1; clone_size: few; v_call: TRBV7-9; cdr3_aa: CASSRLHDEQFF; cdr3_nt: TGTGCCAGCAGCCGTTTACACGATGAGCAGTTCTTC
d_call: .; j_call: TRBJ2-7; clone_size: few; v_call: TRBV14; cdr3_aa: CASSQELGSSYEQYF; cdr3_nt: TGTGCCAGCAGCCAAGAGTTGGGGAGCTCCTACGAGCAGTACTTC
d_call: .; j_call: TRBJ2-2; clone_size: many; v_call: TRBV6-2/TRBV6-3; cdr3_aa: CASMDHAWSTAGELFF; cdr3_nt: TGTGCCAGCATGGATCATGCATGGTCAACCGCCGGGGAGCTGTTTTTT
d_call: TRBD1; j_call: TRBJ1-5; clone_size: few; v_call: TRBV6-1; cdr3_aa: CASIGGGWVEDQHF; cdr3_nt: TGTGCCAGTATCGGAGGGGGCTGGGTAGAGGACCAGCATTTT
d_call: .; j_call: TRBJ1-1; clone_size: .; v_call: TRBV20-1; cdr3_aa: CSARQGTMDTEAFF; cdr3_nt: TGCAGTGCTAGACAGGGCACCATGGACACTGAAGCTTTCTTT